Listed here are 22 T cell receptor beta chains from one sample, sequenced in a study of blood T cell repertoires in COVID-19. This table comes from immunoSEQ multiplex PCR, and its TCRdb copy is limited to in-frame clones, with some not included. The data contain about 310,000 clones, approximately 86% of them seen just once; the ten biggest clones take up over 1%. Sequenced input: peripheral blood. Receptors originate from a man aged 65-85 years with acute or convalescent COVID-19.

The V gene is TRBV5-1, the J gene TRBJ2-7; unclear D gene. V was shortened by 0 bases and J by 2 bases, with 9 bases between the two germline ends. Germline loops: CDR1 SGHRS, CDR2 YFSETQ. This CDR3 comprises 14 residues. Here the CDR3 reads CASSLEQPTYEQYF. The CDR3 nucleotides read TGCGCCAGCAGCTTGGAACAGCCCACCTACGAGCAGTACTTC.

The J gene is TRBJ2-3, the V gene TRBV5-1; D may be TRBD2 (7 bases). CDR1 and CDR2 from the germline V gene are SGHRS and YFSETQ. With 10 bases removed from V and 3 bases from J, the gap between germline ends came to 18 bases. The CDR3 extends over 14 amino acids. The CDR3 DNA is TGCGCCTCCGCCACGGGGGGCGGTACAGATACGCAGTATTTT. This codes for CASATGGGTDTQYF.

This chain joins TRBV5-4 and TRBJ2-3; 7 bases fit TRBD2. The CDR3 contains 15 residues. Germline assignment: CDR1 SGHNT and CDR2 YYREEE (reference sequence). J lost 1 base, V lost 3 bases, and 5 bases had no gene match. The CDR3 DNA reads as TGTGCCAGCAGCTACGGGGGGACTGGCACAGATACGCAGTATTTT. This translates into CASSYGGTGTDTQYF. Filled out from reference TRBV5-4 and TRBJ2-3, the complete variable domain reads ETGVTQSPTHLIKTRGQQVTLRCSSQSGHNTVSWYQQALGQGPQFIFQYYREEENGRGNFPPRFSGLQFPNYSSELNVNALELDDSALYLCASSYGGTGTDTQYFGPGTRLTVL.

The rearrangement links TRBV12-3 or TRBV12-4 to TRBJ1-1; D remains ambiguous. Trimming cost V 2 bases and J 7 bases, with 11 bases left between them. CDR3 size: 13 residues. Here the CDR3 DNA reads TGTGCCAGCAGTTTAAGGTGGCGGGATGAAGCTTTCTTT. Translated: CASSLRWRDEAFF.

The rearrangement joins TRBV20-1 to TRBJ1-2; a weak D match, TRBD1 (5 bases). The CDR3 spans 14 residues. Trimming removed 3 bases from V and 4 bases from J, with 15 bases in between. Germline V CDR1 and CDR2: DFQATT, SNEGSKA (reference sequence). CDR3 in DNA: TGCAGTGCTAGTAGGGGATCTATTGCCTATGGCTACACCTTC. Translating gives CSASRGSIAYGYTF.

This rearrangement joins TRBV24-1 to TRBJ2-1; D remains unclear. V shed 2 bases and J shed 7 bases, with 5 bases lying between them. Germline V gene data show CDR1 as KGHDR and CDR2 as SFDVKD. CDR3 length: 12 residues. The CDR3 nucleotides read TGTGCCACCAGTGATTGGGCGAATGAGCAGTTCTTC. The encoded protein is CATSDWANEQFF.

This chain uses TRBV6-5 with TRBJ2-5; no definite D call. Trimming removed 6 bases at V and 3 bases at J, with 14 bases between. The CDR3 is 14 residues long. The germline CDR1 and CDR2 sequences are MNHEY and SVGAGI. The CDR3 DNA is TGTGCCAGCAGACCCTATCTAAGAAAAGAGACCCAGTACTTC. This gives the protein CASRPYLRKETQYF.

Here the CDR3 reads CSVESGGYTDTQYF. CDR3 sequence (DNA): TGCAGCGTTGAGAGCGGGGGGTACACAGATACGCAGTATTTT. The chain is built from TRBV29-1 and TRBJ2-3; 9 nucleotides match TRBD2. V lost 3 bases to trimming and J lost 2 bases; unmatched junction nucleotides: 3. From germline, CDR1 is SQVTM and CDR2 ANQGSEA. This CDR3 is built from 14 residues.

This clone was seen only a few times. The genes are TRBV28 and TRBJ2-7; TRBD2 matches 11 bases. CDR1 MDHEN and CDR2 SYDVKM come from the germline V gene. With 5 bases clipped from V and 1 base from J, the junction kept 13 bases outside the gene matches. This CDR3 region has 18 residues. CDR3: CASSAGTSGNPGSYEQYF. The DNA for the CDR3 is TGTGCCAGCAGTGCCGGGACTAGCGGAAACCCAGGATCCTACGAGCAGTACTTC.

The CDR3 reads CASSRDTGGGETQYF. DNA for the CDR3: TGTGCCAGCAGCCGCGATACAGGGGGCGGGGAGACCCAGTACTTC. The chain recombines TRBV6-2 or TRBV6-3 with TRBJ2-5; 9 bases line up with TRBD1. CDR3 length: 15 residues. The junction had 10 bases not matched to a gene; V was cut back by 6 bases and J by 5 bases. The germline CDR1 and CDR2 sequences are MNHEY and SVGEGT.

This chain connects TRBV29-1 to TRBJ2-5; possibly TRBD1 for D (6 bases). Germline V gene sequence: CDR1 SQVTM, CDR2 ANQGSEA. The CDR3 contains 14 residues. The V end lost 3 bases, the J end lost 2 bases, and 13 bases lay between the germline ends. CDR3 sequence: CSVERGGLQETQYF. The CDR3 nucleotides are TGCAGCGTTGAGCGAGGGGGATTACAAGAGACCCAGTACTTC.

The rearrangement links TRBV9 to TRBJ2-5, with TRBD2 matching 10 bases. V trimming: 5 bases; J trimming: 0 bases; junction bases outside the gene matches: 13. From germline, CDR1 is SGDLS and CDR2 YYNGEE. This CDR3 comprises 18 residues. This chain's CDR3 is CASSASSGRGWYQETQYF. CDR3 bases: TGTGCCAGCAGTGCCTCTAGCGGGAGAGGCTGGTACCAAGAGACCCAGTACTTC.

This clone was found a few times. The chain's CDR3 is CASRPTGGGTEAFF. The CDR3 DNA sequence: TGTGCCAGCAGGCCCACAGGGGGCGGCACTGAAGCTTTCTTT. V gene TRBV7-9 combines with J gene TRBJ1-1, with 9 bases aligning to TRBD1. The CDR3 covers 14 residues. Germline V gene sequence: CDR1 SEHNR, CDR2 FQNEAQ (reference sequence). V shed 6 bases and J 4 bases; nucleotides not matched to a gene: 6.

The chain joins TRBV24-1 to TRBJ2-3; 7 nucleotides agree with TRBD1. The trim removed 9 bases at V and 0 bases at J, leaving 8 bases unmatched. From germline, CDR1 is KGHDR and CDR2 SFDVKD. The CDR3 covers 15 residues. CDR3 residues: CATRSRDSSTDTQYF. CDR3 nucleotides: TGTGCCACCCGCTCCCGGGACAGTAGCACAGATACGCAGTATTTT.

The chain employs TRBV5-1 and TRBJ2-3; D perhaps matches TRBD2 (5 bases). Trimming took off 2 bases at V and 5 bases at J, with 12 bases between the two ends. The length of the CDR3 is 14 residues. CDR1 is SGHRS and CDR2 is YFSETQ in the germline V gene. DNA for the CDR3: TGCGCCAGCAGCTTATCGGGGTCAGAAGATACGCAGTATTTT. Amino acid sequence: CASSLSGSEDTQYF. The variable domain in full, with the rest retrieved from reference TRBV5-1 and TRBJ2-3, is KAGVTQTPRYLIKTRGQQVTLSCSPISGHRSVSWYQQTPGQGLQFLFEYFSETQRNKGNFPGRFSGRQFSNSRSEMNVSTLELGDSALYLCASSLSGSEDTQYFGPGTRLTVL.

This chain uses TRBV6-1 with TRBJ2-1, with 7 bases identical to TRBD2. With V trimmed by 0 bases and J by 4 bases, 6 bases remained unmatched. Germline V gene lookup returns CDR1 MNHNS and CDR2 SASEGT. The CDR3 has 16 amino acids. The CDR3 nucleotides are TGTGCCAGCAGTGAAGCGGGCGGGGGAAGATACAATGAGCAGTTCTTC. Protein product: CASSEAGGGRYNEQFF.

This clone was found once. This chain links TRBV7-2 with TRBJ2-2; 10 bases align to TRBD1. With 4 bases clipped from V and 5 bases from J, the junction kept 4 bases outside the gene matches. This CDR3 is 15 amino acids long. CDR1 is SGHTA and CDR2 is FQGNSA in the germline V gene. This CDR3 is CASSSTGGGTGELFF. CDR3 sequence (DNA): TGTGCCAGCAGCTCGACAGGGGGCGGAACCGGGGAGCTGTTTTTT. Variable domain in full (rest from reference TRBV7-2 and TRBJ2-2): GAGVSQSPSNKVTEKGKDVELRCDPISGHTALYWYRQSLGQGLEFLIYFQGNSAPDKSGLPSDRFSAERTGGSVSTLTIQRTQQEDSAVYLCASSSTGGGTGELFFGEGSRLTVL.

The genes are TRBV4-3 and TRBJ2-7; D might be TRBD1 (6 bases). Trimming left V 0 bases short and J 0 bases short, with 15 bases between. The CDR3 totals 17 residues. CDR1 is LGHNA, CDR2 YSLEER, per germline. The CDR3 region has the DNA TGCGCCAGCAGCCAAGATCAGTATGGGGGCGACTCCTACGAGCAGTACTTC. Translated, it gives CASSQDQYGGDSYEQYF.

The chain joins TRBV9 to TRBJ1-2, with unresolved D. This CDR3 has 15 residues. V was cut by 0 bases and J by 7 bases, with 16 bases left in between. Germline-derived CDR1 and CDR2 are SGDLS and YYNGEE. Written as DNA, the CDR3 is TGTGCCAGCAGCGTAGTTGATAGAACCTGGAGTGGCTACACCTTC. This sequence encodes CASSVVDRTWSGYTF.

V and J are TRBV6-5 and TRBJ2-3; D gene ambiguous. Germline V CDR1 and CDR2: MNHEY, SVGAGI. V lost 4 bases, J lost 4 bases, and 6 bases lay in between. There are 12 residues in the CDR3. The CDR3, as DNA: TGTGCCAGCAGTTCCCTACCAGATACGCAGTATTTT. Translating gives CASSSLPDTQYF.

The V gene is TRBV6-5, the J gene TRBJ2-7, with D perhaps TRBD1 (6 bases). CDR1 MNHEY and CDR2 SVGAGI come from the germline V gene. V dropped 6 bases and J dropped 7 bases, with 13 bases sitting between them. The CDR3 spans 12 residues. The CDR3 reads CASRGDIQEQYF. The CDR3 DNA is TGTGCCAGCAGGGGGGACATCCAAGAGCAGTACTTC.

J is TRBJ2-5 and V is TRBV10-3; 7 nucleotides match TRBD1. The trim removed 10 bases at V and 4 bases at J, leaving 3 bases unmatched. The CDR3 covers 11 residues. CDR1 is ENHRY and CDR2 is SYGVKD in the germline V gene. The CDR3 DNA reads as TGTGCCAGTCGACAGGGAGAGACCCAGTACTTC. It translates to CASRQGETQYF.